This TCR beta chain appears in the sequencing data of a study of tumor-infiltrating lymphocytes in localized non-small cell lung cancer. Turning to the study itself: Patients included smokers and never-smokers with various histologies, some sampled after neoadjuvant chemotherapy.

Details on this clone: Its antigen is still unknown.

Germline values: CDR1 SGHRS, CDR2 YFSETQ. The CDR3 covers 19 residues. Germline trimming cut 2 bases from V and 0 bases from J; bases unmatched to any gene: 12. The table came from immunoSEQ multiplex PCR; TCRdb's copy has only in-frame clones and leaves some out. The sample lists more than 8,500 clones, about four fifths occurring once. Overall study findings and caveats: TCRbeta sequencing showed higher T cell infiltration in tumors than uninvolved lung. Different pieces of the same tissue went to different assays, confounding technical variation with intratumor heterogeneity.

V usage is TRBV5-1 and J usage is TRBJ2-3, with 10 bases that match TRBD2. This receptor was identified in a human donor with non-small cell lung cancer. Source material: uninvolved lung tissue not adjacent to the tumor. CDR3 region: CASSFLASGSEPSTDTQYF. DNA of the CDR3: TGCGCCAGCAGCTTTCTGGCTAGCGGGAGTGAACCTAGCACAGATACGCAGTATTTT.